The clone carrying this T cell receptor (beta chain) is medium-sized. Antigen specificity is unknown. Using immunoSEQ multiplex PCR, the repertoire was profiled, and TCRdb retains in-frame clones only, with some absent. The profile covers 35,000 to 45,000 clones, with over 75% appearing a single time and 15% to 20% taken by the ten largest. The data originate from a study of T cells in localized non-small cell lung cancer. Findings and limits, study-wide: Higher blood T cell density tracked longer overall survival. Median about 56 top-100 tumor clones were shared with paired adjacent lung.

This CDR3 is built from 15 residues. Trimming shortened V by 2 bases and J by 0 bases, and 8 bases separated the two germline ends. Per germline, CDR1 KGHSH and CDR2 LQKENI. The sample consisted of peripheral blood, taken before any cancer treatment. The clonotype comes from a male donor at least 60 years old with stage III squamous cell lung carcinoma. This chain joins TRBV18 and TRBJ2-1, with D possibly TRBD1 on 6 matching bases. In DNA form, the CDR3 reads TGTGCCAGCTCACCAGAGGGGGTCTCCTACAATGAGCAGTTCTTC. This codes for CASSPEGVSYNEQFF.